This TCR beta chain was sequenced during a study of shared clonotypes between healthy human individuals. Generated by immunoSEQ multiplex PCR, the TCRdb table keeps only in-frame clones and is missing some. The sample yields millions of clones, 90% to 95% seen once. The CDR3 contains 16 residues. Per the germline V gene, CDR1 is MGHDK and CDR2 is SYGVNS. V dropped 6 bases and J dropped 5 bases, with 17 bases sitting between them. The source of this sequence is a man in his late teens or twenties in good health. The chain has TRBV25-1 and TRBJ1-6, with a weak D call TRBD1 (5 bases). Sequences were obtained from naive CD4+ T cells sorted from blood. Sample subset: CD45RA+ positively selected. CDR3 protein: CASRDSWDRNNSPLHF. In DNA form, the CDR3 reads TGTGCCAGCAGAGATAGCTGGGACCGAAATAATTCACCCCTCCACTTT.